This entry concerns a single T cell receptor beta chain. Expressed TCRB transcripts were sequenced, since all the RNA that had been isolated was reverse transcribed. Sequenced by immunoSEQ multiplex PCR; TCRdb stores in-frame clones only, minus some. The sample records under 150,000 clones, roughly 50% being singletons. These data originate in a study of beta chain features in type 1 diabetes. The CDR3 sequence is 13 residues long. The germline V gene encodes CDR1 SQVTM and CDR2 ANQGSEA. This clonotype was sampled from a man younger than 35 in good health. Sequencing was carried out using Tregs from blood. V and J are TRBV29-1 and TRBJ2-5, with 10 bases aligning to TRBD1. The DNA end is a closer match to TRBJ2-7, so the J assignment may be wrong. The CDR3 sequence is CSVTGQGLYEQYF. As DNA, the CDR3 is TGCAGCGTCACGGGACAGGGGCTTTACGAGCAGTACTTC.